These T cell receptor beta chains were read from a single sample in a study of T cells and Merkel cell carcinoma outcomes. TCRdb's copy holds only in-frame clones and misses some; the assay was immunoSEQ multiplex PCR. There are about 5,600 clones in the sample; around 77% occur only once, and 4.5% to 6.5% lies in the top ten. Specimen: tumor tissue from Merkel cell carcinoma. The source is a human donor with Merkel cell carcinoma. Both conserved end residues are part of each CDR3. The D gene is left open where the match is weak. Some rows have no size entry. The others give once, few or many, or a class for an expanded clone.

D: TRBD2; V: TRBV7-9; J: TRBJ2-7; size: -; DNA: TGTGCCAGCAGCCACCCCAGACTAGCGGGAGGCTACGAGCAGTACTTC; CDR3: CASSHPRLAGGYEQYF
D: TRBD1; V: TRBV5-6; J: TRBJ2-7; size: -; DNA: TGTGCCAGCAGCCAGACAGGGTTCTTCTACGAGCAGTACTTC; CDR3: CASSQTGFFYEQYF
D: TRBD2; V: TRBV6-4; J: TRBJ2-3; size: few; DNA: TGTGCCAGTGGGGAGACTAGCGGGATCTCCGGCACAGATACGCAGTATTTT; CDR3: CASGETSGISGTDTQYF
D: -; V: TRBV15; J: TRBJ1-1; size: few; DNA: TGTGCCACCAGCAGAGATTATTTGCGCACCTTAGCTACTGAAGCTTTCTTT; CDR3: CATSRDYLRTLATEAFF
D: -; V: TRBV7-9; J: TRBJ2-1; size: -; DNA: TGTGCCAGCAGCTTCGTCAGGGGCGGTTCCTACAATGAGCAGTTCTTC; CDR3: CASSFVRGGSYNEQFF
D: -; V: TRBV7-9; J: TRBJ2-1; size: -; DNA: TGTGCCAGCAGCTTAGAACAGGGTTTGTACAATGAGCAGTTCTTC; CDR3: CASSLEQGLYNEQFF
D: -; V: TRBV7-2; J: TRBJ2-5; size: -; DNA: TGTGCCAGCAGCTTAGGCGGGACCATGCAAGAGACCCAGTACTTC; CDR3: CASSLGGTMQETQYF
D: -; V: TRBV30; J: TRBJ1-6; size: -; DNA: TGTGCCTGGATGGGGGGCTCCTATAATTCACCCCTCCACTTT; CDR3: CAWMGGSYNSPLHF
D: -; V: TRBV10-3; J: TRBJ1-2; size: -; DNA: TGTGCCATCAGAGAGGGGACACAAGCTAACTATGGCTACACCTTC; CDR3: CAIREGTQANYGYTF
D: TRBD2; V: TRBV7-9; J: TRBJ2-3; size: -; DNA: TGTGCCAGCAGCCCGTGGGGGACTAGCGATAGCACAGATACGCAGTATTTT; CDR3: CASSPWGTSDSTDTQYF
D: -; V: TRBV30; J: TRBJ1-3; size: -; DNA: TGTGCCTGGAATGGAAACACCATATATTTT; CDR3: CAWNGNTIYF
D: TRBD2; V: TRBV19; J: TRBJ2-6; size: -; DNA: TGTGCCACCAACAGCGGGAGAGGATCTGGGGCCAACGTCCTGACTTTC; CDR3: CATNSGRGSGANVLTF
D: TRBD1; V: TRBV18; J: TRBJ1-1; size: once; DNA: TGTGCCAGCTCCCTAGGACAGGGGAGGATCATGAACACTGAAGCTTTCTTT; CDR3: CASSLGQGRIMNTEAFF
D: -; V: TRBV7-6; J: TRBJ2-7; size: -; DNA: TGTGCCAGCTCACCGGCCGGGAGTTCCTACGAGCAGTACTTC; CDR3: CASSPAGSSYEQYF
D: TRBD2; V: TRBV9; J: TRBJ2-4; size: -; DNA: TGTGCCAGCAGCCCCGGGATTAGCGGGAGCCTTCAGTACTTC; CDR3: CASSPGISGSLQYF
D: TRBD2; V: TRBV5-4; J: TRBJ2-1; size: -; DNA: TGTGCCAGCAGCTTTAGACGGGAGGACAATGAGCAGTTCTTC; CDR3: CASSFRREDNEQFF
D: -; V: TRBV7-9; J: TRBJ2-2; size: -; DNA: TGTGCCAGCAGCTTAGGCAGGTCCACCGGGGAGCTGTTTTTT; CDR3: CASSLGRSTGELFF
D: -; V: TRBV6-1; J: TRBJ2-6; size: -; DNA: TGTGCCAGCACCCTTAGGGCTGGGGCCAACGTCCTGACTTTC; CDR3: CASTLRAGANVLTF